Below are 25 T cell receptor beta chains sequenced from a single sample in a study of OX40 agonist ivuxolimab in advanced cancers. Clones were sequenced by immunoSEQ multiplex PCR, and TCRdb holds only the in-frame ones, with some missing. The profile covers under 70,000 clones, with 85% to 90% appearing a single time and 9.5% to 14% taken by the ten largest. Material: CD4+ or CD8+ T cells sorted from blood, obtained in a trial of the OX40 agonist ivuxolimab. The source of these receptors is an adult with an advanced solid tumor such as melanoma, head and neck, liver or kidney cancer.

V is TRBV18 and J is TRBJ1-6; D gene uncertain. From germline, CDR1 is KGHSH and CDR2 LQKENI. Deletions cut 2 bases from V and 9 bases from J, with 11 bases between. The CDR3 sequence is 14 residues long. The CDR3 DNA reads TGTGCCAGCTCACCAGCGGACCGCTCTTCACCCCTCCACTTT. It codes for CASSPADRSSPLHF.

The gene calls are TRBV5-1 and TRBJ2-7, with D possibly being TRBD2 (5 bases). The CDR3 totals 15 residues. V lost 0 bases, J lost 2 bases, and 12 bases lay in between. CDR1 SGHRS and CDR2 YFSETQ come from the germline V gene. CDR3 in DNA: TGCGCCAGCAGCTTGGAGTGGCGGGCCCCCTACGAGCAGTACTTC. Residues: CASSLEWRAPYEQYF.

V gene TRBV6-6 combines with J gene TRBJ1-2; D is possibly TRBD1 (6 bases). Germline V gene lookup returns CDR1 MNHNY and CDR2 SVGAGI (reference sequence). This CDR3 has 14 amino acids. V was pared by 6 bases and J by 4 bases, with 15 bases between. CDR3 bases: TGTGCCAGCAGGTTAAAGGGGGGCAGCTATGGCTACACCTTC. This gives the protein CASRLKGGSYGYTF.

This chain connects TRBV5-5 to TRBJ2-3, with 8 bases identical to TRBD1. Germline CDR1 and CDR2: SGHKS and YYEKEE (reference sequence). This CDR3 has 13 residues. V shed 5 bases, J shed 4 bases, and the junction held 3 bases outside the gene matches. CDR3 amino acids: CASRQGVADTQYF. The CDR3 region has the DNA TGTGCCAGCAGACAGGGGGTTGCAGATACGCAGTATTTT.

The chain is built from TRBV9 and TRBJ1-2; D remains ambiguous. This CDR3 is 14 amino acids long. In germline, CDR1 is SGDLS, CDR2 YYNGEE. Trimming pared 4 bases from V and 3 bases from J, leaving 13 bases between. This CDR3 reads CASSTPGLYYGYTF. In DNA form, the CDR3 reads TGTGCCAGCAGCACACCGGGCCTCTACTATGGCTACACCTTC.

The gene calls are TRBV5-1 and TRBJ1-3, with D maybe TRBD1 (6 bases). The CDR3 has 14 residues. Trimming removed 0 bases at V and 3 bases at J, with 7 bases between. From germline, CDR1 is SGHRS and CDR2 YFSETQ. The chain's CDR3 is CASSLVGGGNTIYF. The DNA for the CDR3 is TGCGCCAGCAGCTTGGTAGGGGGTGGAAACACCATATATTTT.

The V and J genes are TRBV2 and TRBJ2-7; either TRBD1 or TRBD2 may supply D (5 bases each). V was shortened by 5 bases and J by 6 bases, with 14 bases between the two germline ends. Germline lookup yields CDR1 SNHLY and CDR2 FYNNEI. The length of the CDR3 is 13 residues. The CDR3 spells CASSPRDLGEQYF. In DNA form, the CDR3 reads TGTGCCAGCAGTCCCCGGGACCTCGGCGAGCAGTACTTC. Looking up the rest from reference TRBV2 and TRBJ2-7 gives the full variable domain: EPEVTQTPSHQVTQMGQEVILRCVPISNHLYFYWYRQILGQKVEFLVSFYNNEISEKSEIFDDQFSVERPDGSNFTLKIRSTKLEDSAMYFCASSPRDLGEQYFGPGTRLTVT.

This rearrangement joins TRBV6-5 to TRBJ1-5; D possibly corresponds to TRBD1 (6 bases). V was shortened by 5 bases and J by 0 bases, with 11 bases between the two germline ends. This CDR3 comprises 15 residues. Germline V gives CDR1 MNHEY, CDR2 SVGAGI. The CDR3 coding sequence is TGTGCCAGCAGTGCAGACAGGTATAGCAATCAGCCCCAGCATTTT. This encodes CASSADRYSNQPQHF.

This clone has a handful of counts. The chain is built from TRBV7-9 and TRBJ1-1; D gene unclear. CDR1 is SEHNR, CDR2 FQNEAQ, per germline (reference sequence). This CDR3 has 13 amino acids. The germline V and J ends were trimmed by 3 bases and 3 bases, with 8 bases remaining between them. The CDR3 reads CASSLVRDTEAFF. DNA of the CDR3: TGTGCCAGCAGCTTGGTCCGGGACACTGAAGCTTTCTTT.

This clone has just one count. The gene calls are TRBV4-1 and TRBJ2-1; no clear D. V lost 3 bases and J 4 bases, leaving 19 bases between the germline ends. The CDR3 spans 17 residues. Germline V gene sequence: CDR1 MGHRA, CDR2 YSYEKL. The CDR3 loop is CASSHLYRAREYNEQFF. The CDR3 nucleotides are TGCGCCAGCAGCCACCTCTACCGGGCCCGAGAGTACAATGAGCAGTTCTTC.

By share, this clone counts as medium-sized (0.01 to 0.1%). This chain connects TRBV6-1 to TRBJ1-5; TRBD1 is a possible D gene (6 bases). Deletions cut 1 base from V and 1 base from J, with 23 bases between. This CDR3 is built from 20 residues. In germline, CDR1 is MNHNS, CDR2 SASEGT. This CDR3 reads CASSEGAQGLRVYSNQPQHF. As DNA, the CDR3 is TGTGCCAGCAGTGAAGGGGCGCAGGGGCTGCGGGTCTACAGCAATCAGCCCCAGCATTTT.

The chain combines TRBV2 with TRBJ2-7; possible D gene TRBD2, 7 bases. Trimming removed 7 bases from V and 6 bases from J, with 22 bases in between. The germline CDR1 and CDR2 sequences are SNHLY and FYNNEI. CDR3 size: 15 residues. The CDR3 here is CASTPAGALTCEQYF. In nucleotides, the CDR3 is TGTGCCAGCACCCCGGCGGGGGCCCTCACCTGCGAGCAGTACTTC.

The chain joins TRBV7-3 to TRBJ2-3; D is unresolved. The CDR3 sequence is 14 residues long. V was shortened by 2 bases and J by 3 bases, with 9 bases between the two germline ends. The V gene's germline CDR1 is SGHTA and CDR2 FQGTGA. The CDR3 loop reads CASSLQLPTDTQYF. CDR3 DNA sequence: TGTGCCAGCAGCTTACAGCTCCCTACAGATACGCAGTATTTT.

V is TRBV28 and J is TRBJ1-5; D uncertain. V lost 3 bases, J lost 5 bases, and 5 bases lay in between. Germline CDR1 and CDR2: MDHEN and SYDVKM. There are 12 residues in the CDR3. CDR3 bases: TGTGCCAGCAGTTTGACCCATCAGCCCCAGCATTTT. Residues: CASSLTHQPQHF.

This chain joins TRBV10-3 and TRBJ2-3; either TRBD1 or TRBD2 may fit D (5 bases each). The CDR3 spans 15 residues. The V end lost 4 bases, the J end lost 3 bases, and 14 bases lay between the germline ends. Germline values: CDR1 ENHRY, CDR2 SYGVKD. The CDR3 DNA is TGTGCCATCAGTGTGGGGACCCTGAATACAGATACGCAGTATTTT. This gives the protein CAISVGTLNTDTQYF.

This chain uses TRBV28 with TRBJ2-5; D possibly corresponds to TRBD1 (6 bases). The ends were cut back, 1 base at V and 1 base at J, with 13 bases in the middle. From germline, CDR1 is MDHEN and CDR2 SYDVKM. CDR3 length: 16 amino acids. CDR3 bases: TGTGCCAGCAGTTTATCAGGGGCCGCCACCCAAGAGACCCAGTACTTC. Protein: CASSLSGAATQETQYF. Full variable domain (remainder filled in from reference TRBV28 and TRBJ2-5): DVKVTQSSRYLVKRTGEKVFLECVQDMDHENMFWYRQDPGLGLRLIYFSYDVKMKEKGDIPEGYSVSREKKERFSLILESASTNQTSMYLCASSLSGAATQETQYFGPGTRLLVL.

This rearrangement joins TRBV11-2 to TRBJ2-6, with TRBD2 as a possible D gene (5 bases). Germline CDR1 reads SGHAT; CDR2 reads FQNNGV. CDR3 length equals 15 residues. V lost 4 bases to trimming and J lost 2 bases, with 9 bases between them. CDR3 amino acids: CASSSAGAGANVLTF. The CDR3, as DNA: TGTGCCAGCAGCTCGGCCGGGGCTGGGGCCAACGTCCTGACTTTC.

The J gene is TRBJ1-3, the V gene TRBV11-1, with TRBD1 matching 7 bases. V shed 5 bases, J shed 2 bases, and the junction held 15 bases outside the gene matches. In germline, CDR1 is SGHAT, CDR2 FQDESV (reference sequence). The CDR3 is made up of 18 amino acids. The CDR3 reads CASSPDHSTGRPGNTIYF. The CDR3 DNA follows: TGTGCCAGCAGCCCAGACCATTCGACAGGGCGGCCTGGAAACACCATATATTTT.

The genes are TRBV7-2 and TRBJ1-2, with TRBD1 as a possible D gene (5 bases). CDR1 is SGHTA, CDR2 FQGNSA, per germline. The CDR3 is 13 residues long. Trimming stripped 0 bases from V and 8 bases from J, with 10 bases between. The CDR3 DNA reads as TGTGCCAGCAGCTTAGCTCGGGGCGGGGGCTACACCTTC. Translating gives CASSLARGGGYTF.

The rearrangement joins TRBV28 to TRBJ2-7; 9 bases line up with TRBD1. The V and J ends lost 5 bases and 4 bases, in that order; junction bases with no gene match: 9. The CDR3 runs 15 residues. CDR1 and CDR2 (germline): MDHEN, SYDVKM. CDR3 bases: TGTGCCAGCAGTCGATCCGGGACAGGGCGTTACGAGCAGTACTTC. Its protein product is CASSRSGTGRYEQYF.

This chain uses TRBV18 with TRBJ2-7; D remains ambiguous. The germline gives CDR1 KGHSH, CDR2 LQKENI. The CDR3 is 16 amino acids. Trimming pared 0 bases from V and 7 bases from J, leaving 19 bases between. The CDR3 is CASSPPGFRNSEEQYF. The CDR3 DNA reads TGTGCCAGCTCACCACCGGGGTTCCGGAACAGTGAAGAGCAGTACTTC.

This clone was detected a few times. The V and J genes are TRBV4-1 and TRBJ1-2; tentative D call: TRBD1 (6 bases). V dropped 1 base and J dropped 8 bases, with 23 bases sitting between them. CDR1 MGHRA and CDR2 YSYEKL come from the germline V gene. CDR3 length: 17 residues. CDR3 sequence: CASSQGAMGGGRRGYTF. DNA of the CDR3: TGCGCCAGCAGCCAAGGTGCAATGGGAGGGGGTAGGAGAGGCTACACCTTC.

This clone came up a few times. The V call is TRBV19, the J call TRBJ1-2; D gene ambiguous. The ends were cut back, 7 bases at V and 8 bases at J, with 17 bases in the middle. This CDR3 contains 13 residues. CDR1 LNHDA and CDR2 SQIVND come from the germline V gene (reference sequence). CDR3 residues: CASTLNPLRGYTF. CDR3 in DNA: TGTGCCAGTACCCTTAACCCGTTGAGGGGCTACACCTTC.

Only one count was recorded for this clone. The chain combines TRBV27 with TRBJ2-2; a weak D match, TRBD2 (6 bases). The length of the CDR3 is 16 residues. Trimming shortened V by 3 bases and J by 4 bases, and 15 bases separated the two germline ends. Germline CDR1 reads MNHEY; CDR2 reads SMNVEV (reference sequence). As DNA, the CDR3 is TGTGCCAGCAGTTTTTGGGGGGACCTGATCACCGGGGAGCTGTTTTTT. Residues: CASSFWGDLITGELFF.

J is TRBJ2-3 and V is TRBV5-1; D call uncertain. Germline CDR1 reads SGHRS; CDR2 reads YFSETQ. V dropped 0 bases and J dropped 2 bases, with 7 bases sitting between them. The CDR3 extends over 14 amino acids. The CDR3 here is CASSLGEFTDTQYF. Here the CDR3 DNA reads TGCGCCAGCAGCTTGGGTGAATTCACAGATACGCAGTATTTT.